This T cell receptor (beta chain) derives from a study of Ad26.COV2.S vaccination and SARS-CoV-2 variants (dated by TCRdb to the early 2020s). Background on the whole study: Vaccine-arm donors came from COV1001, a multicentre, randomized, double-blind, placebo-controlled phase I-IIa trial of Ad26.COV2.S in healthy adults. Ad26.COV2.S was administered intramuscularly at 5 x 10^10 or 1 x 10^11 viral particles, either as a single shot or as two shots given 56 days apart. Sequencing of the TCRbeta repertoire served to evaluate the specificity and breadth of SARS-CoV-2-reactive T cell receptors following Ad26.COV2.S vaccination. The TCR-sequenced set comprised around 30 samples: approximately 19 Ad26.COV2.S vaccine recipients, 5 placebo recipients and 8 SARS-CoV-2 convalescent individuals. Participants in the trial were split at random into five groups of five each, receiving low-dose or high-dose Ad26.COV2.S once or twice, or else placebo on both occasions. Investigators did not know the trial group allocation while performing experiments and assessing outcomes. Broad study findings and their caveats: According to the authors, total T cell responses may have been underestimated by the TCR breadth and depth analyses. Vaccine and placebo recipients had similar non-spike TCR breadth, a finding consistent with the vaccine containing only spike. The study was not powered for comparison of responses between vaccine doses or regimens. After vaccination, spike-specific CD8+ and CD4+ T cell responses were reported to show substantial breadth. Compared with placebo recipients, Ad26.COV2.S recipients showed higher spike-specific TCR breadth (P = 0.0014).

The immunoSEQ Assay was used to sequence TCRbeta CDR3 regions. After extraction, genomic DNA underwent amplification by bias-controlled multiplex PCR, followed by high-throughput sequencing. The published analysis was carried out like this. To quantify the absolute abundance of every unique TCRbeta CDR3 region, sequences were collapsed and filtered. T cell fraction was estimated by normalization of TCRbeta template counts to usable DNA, with usable DNA being measured through amplification of reference genes present in all nucleated cells. Repertoire TCRs were annotated as SARS-CoV-2-specific by exact matching of V gene, CDR3 amino acid sequence and J gene to a known reactive TCR set. The reference SARS-CoV-2 TCR set was derived from MIRA and filtered for enrichment in COVID-19-positive ImmuneCODE repertoires, a step that removed public or cross-reactive TCRs. Using the MIRA antigens, annotated TCRs were further analysed by specific ORF or by position within an ORF. Depth was the summed frequency of annotated unique rearrangements, while breadth was defined as annotated unique rearrangements over total unique productive rearrangements. Two-sided Wilcoxon rank-sum tests were used to compare TCR breadth between groups. TCRdb limited this immuneACCESS table to in-frame rearrangements with V and J called. A share of clones is missing; checked studies link under half to unresolved V genes, and the rest is unexplained. V, J and clone size derive from that table, while D and trimming were established from the DNA sequence. Within this sample are over 250,000 clones, with 87% of them counted one time only. The ten largest clones capture over 2.5% of the sample.

Details on this clone: It has no known antigen specificity. Per-base qualities were not stored, and no clone one base away is much larger.

Sample treatment or condition, as interpreted from the label and publication: around 19 received Ad26.COV2.S at low or high dose, single or two shots; about 5 received placebo; per-sample allocation not given. Repertoires of vaccine and placebo recipients were sequenced from samples collected on day 63 after the first injection. Cohort 1b enrolled some 25 adults aged 18-55 years at a single site in Boston, USA, between 29 July and 7 August 2020. Ad26.COV2.S was a replication-incompetent adenovirus type 26 vector expressing a prefusion-stabilized SARS-CoV-2 spike protein from the original Wuhan strain. The sequence was obtained from a person aged 18-65 years who received the Ad26.COV2.S COVID-19 vaccine or a placebo. This specimen was peripheral blood, taken in a trial of Ad26.COV2.S vaccine versus placebo.

The CDR3 protein sequence reads: CASSLTGRVNQPQHF. The nucleotides are TGTGCCAGCAGCTTGACAGGGCGGGTCAATCAGCCCCAGCATTTT. The chain links TRBV5-5 with TRBJ1-5; TRBD1 is possibly the D segment (6 matching bases). Trimming at the junction amounts to 1 base on V and 3 bases on J, and the germline ends lie 11 bases apart. The CDR3 goes from the cysteine to the phenylalanine over 15 residues. The entry retains the CDR3 DNA only, 45 bases that are in frame from base 1. Via the germline V gene (reference sequence), CDR1 is SGHKS and CDR2 YYEKEE. Where the CDR3 stops, the reference TRBV5-5 and TRBJ1-5 genes take over; the full variable domain is DAGVTQSPTHLIKTRGQQVTLRCSPISGHKSVSWYQQVLGQGPQFIFQYYEKEERGRGNFPDRFSARQFPNYSSELNVNALLLGDSALYLCASSLTGRVNQPQHFGDGTRLSIL.